The T cell receptor (beta chain) under discussion was sequenced for a study of response to subunit inactivated influenza vaccine (dated by TCRdb to between 2018 and 2020). Study-wide context: Deep quantitative T cell receptor repertoire profiling was used in the study to track responses to a trivalent subunit inactivated influenza vaccine. Broader findings and caveats from the paper: The authors proposed that each seasonal influenza vaccination may bring in only a limited number of new T cells.

Counted from cysteine to phenylalanine, this CDR3 has 16 amino acids. This entry keeps only the CDR3 DNA: 48 bases, framed from base 1. Trimming takes 4 bases from V and 0 bases from J, and the germline ends sit 13 bases apart. CDR1 and CDR2, looked up from the germline V gene, are SQVTM and ANQGSEA. The method was RT-PCR. Data came from an Illumina HiSeq 2500. The public reads were reanalyzed by TCRdb: fastp trimming at Q25, MiXCR alignment, in-frame beta chains only. Every entry covers one CDR3 protein and lists the most common genes and DNA from its rows. A total of about 780,000 distinct CDR3 sequences appear in this sample, less than 20% of them only once. The ten largest account for 11% of the sample. The sample holds many counts of this clonotype. No antigen is known for it. Per-base quality was not reported, and no clone a single base away is much larger than it.

The TCR originated in a man aged 45-65 years who received an inactivated influenza vaccine. Donor details come from another sample of the same person, matched by shared clones. The rearrangement combines TRBV29-1 with TRBJ2-6; perhaps TRBD2 is the D gene, with 5 bases matching. The sample in question was PBMCs from blood, obtained 5 days after vaccination. The CDR3 is CSVALGSNSGANVLTF. Read as DNA, the sequence is TGCAGCGTTGCCCTTGGGAGTAACTCTGGGGCCAACGTCCTGACTTTC. Outside the CDR3, residues come from the reference TRBV29-1 and TRBJ2-6 proteins, so the full variable domain is: SAVISQKPSRDICQRGTSLTIQCQVDSQVTMMFWYRQQPGQSLTLIATANQGSEATYESGFVIDKFPISRPNLTFSTLTVSNMSPEDSSIYLCSVALGSNSGANVLTFGAGSRLTVL.